The text below deals with one TCR beta chain. The source of the sample is a study of shared clonotypes between healthy human individuals. The CDR3 is 15 amino acids. Trimming stripped 5 bases from V and 0 bases from J, with 13 bases between. CDR1 and CDR2 from the germline V gene are SGHVS and FNYEAQ. Assay: immunoSEQ multiplex PCR; the TCRdb copy retains only in-frame clones and omits some. The repertoire holds 650,000 to 700,000 clones, with around 91% as singletons. This rearrangement joins TRBV7-6 to TRBJ1-1; D gene unclear. The clonotype was recovered from a man younger than 30 in good health. Some clones in this sample may be carry-over from other donors' samples. Sequenced input: memory CD8+ T cells from PBMCs. This sample's subset: CD45RO+ cells pooled with CCR7-negative TemRA cells. The CDR3 DNA sequence: TGTGCCAGCAGCCACTGGACCGAAATGAACACTGAAGCTTTCTTT. Protein sequence: CASSHWTEMNTEAFF.